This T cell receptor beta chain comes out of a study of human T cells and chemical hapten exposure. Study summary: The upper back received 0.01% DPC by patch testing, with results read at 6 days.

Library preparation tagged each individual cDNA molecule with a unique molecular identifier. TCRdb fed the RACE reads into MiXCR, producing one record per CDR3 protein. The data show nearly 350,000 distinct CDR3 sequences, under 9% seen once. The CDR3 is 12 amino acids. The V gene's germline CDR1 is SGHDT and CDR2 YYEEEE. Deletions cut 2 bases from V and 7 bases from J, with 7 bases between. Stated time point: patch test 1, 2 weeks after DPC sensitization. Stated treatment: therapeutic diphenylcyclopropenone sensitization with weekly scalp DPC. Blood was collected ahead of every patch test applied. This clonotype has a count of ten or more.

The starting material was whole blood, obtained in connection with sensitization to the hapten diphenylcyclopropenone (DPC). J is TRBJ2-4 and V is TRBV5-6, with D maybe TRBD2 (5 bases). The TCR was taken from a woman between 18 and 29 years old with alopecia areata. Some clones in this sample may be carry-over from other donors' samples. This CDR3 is CASSLPGNIQYF. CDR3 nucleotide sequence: TGTGCCAGCAGCTTACCGGGGAACATTCAGTACTTC.